This T cell receptor beta chain was sequenced during a study of blood T cells in healthy people across ages. The CDR3 extends over 16 amino acids. Total RNA extracted from each sample amounted to at least 5.5 micrograms. A second PCR, run for roughly 6 to 11 cycles, used a sample-barcoded 5' primer plus a J-beta primer mix. MiXCR, applied by TCRdb to the 5' RACE reads, yields one record per CDR3 protein. The sample holds about 1 million distinct CDR3 sequences, around 27% seen once. Separately, the same data were catalogued under a study of T cells of mothers and their children. From that report: The study sampled three healthy Caucasian mothers and their six children.

The V and J genes are TRBV12-1 and TRBJ2-1; the D call TRBD2 from the table was never checked on the DNA. TRBV12-1 counts as a pseudogene. This TCR was recovered from a girl aged 2-9 years in good health. Material: blood. In DNA form, the CDR3 reads TGTGCCAGCAGCTCGGGCGGGAGCGGTATCTACAATGAGCAGTTCTTC. Translated, it gives CASSSGGSGIYNEQFF.